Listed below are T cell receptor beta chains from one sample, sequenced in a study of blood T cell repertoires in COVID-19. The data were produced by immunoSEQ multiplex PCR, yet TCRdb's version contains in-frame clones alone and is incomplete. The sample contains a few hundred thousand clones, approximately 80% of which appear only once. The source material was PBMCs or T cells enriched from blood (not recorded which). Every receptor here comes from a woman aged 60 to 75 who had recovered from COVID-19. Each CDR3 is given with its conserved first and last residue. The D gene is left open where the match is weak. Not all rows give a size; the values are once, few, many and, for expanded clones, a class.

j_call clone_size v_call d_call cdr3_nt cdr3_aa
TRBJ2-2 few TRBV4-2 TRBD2 TGTGCCAGCAGCCAAGATCCTAGCGGGGGGTTTAACACCGGGGAGCTGTTTTTT CASSQDPSGGFNTGELFF
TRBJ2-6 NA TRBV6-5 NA TGTGCCAGCAGTCGTTACTCTGGGGCCAACGTCCTGACTTTC CASSRYSGANVLTF
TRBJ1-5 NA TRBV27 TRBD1 TGTGCCAGCAGTTTTGTAGGGGGCTTGAATCAGCCCCAGCATTTT CASSFVGGLNQPQHF
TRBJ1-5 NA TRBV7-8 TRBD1 TGTGCCAGCAGCATGACAGGGAACTATCAGCCCCAGCATTTT CASSMTGNYQPQHF
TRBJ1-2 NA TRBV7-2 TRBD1 TGTGCCAGCAGCTCGCAGGGGGCCACGAACTATGGCTACACCTTC CASSSQGATNYGYTF
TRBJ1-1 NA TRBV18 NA TGTGCCAGCTCACCATTTCAGGGGCGCAGGGACACTGAAGCTTTCTTT CASSPFQGRRDTEAFF
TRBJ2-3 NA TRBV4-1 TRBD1 TGCGCCAGCAGACGAGACAGGGGGCTACGCACAGATACGCAGTATTTT CASRRDRGLRTDTQYF
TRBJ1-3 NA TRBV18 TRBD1 TGTGCCAGCTCACCCGGACAGGTCGAAGACACCATATATTTT CASSPGQVEDTIYF
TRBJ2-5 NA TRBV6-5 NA TGTGCCAGCAGTTACCAACAGGGAATCCAAGAGACCCAGTACTTC CASSYQQGIQETQYF
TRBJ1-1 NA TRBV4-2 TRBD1 TGTGCCAGCAGCCAAGAGACAGGGGGCGTGACTGAAGCTTTCTTT CASSQETGGVTEAFF
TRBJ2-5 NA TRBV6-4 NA TGTGCCAGCACCGACGACGGAGGGGAAGAGACCCAGTACTTC CASTDDGGEETQYF
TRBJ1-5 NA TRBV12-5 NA TGTGCTAGTGGCCCAAGCTGGACAGCCAGGGACGCGGATCATCAGCCCCAGCATTTT CASGPSWTARDADHQPQHF
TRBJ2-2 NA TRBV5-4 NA TGTGCCAGCAGCCCCCAGACAGCGCCCTCGAACACCGGGGAGCTGTTTTTT CASSPQTAPSNTGELFF
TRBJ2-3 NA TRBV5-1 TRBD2 TGCGCCAGCAGCTCCCCCGGCGGGGGAGATACGCAGTATTTT CASSSPGGGDTQYF
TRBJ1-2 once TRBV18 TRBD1 TGTGCCAGCTCACAAAGGGACAGCAACTATGGCTACACCTTC CASSQRDSNYGYTF
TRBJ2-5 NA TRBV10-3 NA TGTGCCACAGGGGTGGAGAACCAAGAGACCCAGTACTTC CATGVENQETQYF
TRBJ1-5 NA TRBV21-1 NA TGTGCCAGCAGGGCCGACAGGGTAAAATATCAGCCCCAGCATTTT CASRADRVKYQPQHF
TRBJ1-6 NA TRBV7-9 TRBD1 TGTGCCAGCAGCGGGGACAGCTCTTATAATTCACCCCTCCACTTT CASSGDSSYNSPLHF
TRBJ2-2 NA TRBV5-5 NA TGTGCCAGCAGTATTATTAACGGGGAGCTGTTTTTT CASSIINGELFF
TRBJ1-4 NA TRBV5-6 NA TGTGCCAGCAGCTGGACTGGTGCAACTAATGAAAAACTGTTTTTT CASSWTGATNEKLFF
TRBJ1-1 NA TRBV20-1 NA TGCAGTGCTAGTTCTTCGGGGAACACTGAAGCTTTCTTT CSASSSGNTEAFF
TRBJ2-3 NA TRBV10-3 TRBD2 TGTGCCATCAGTGAGTCGTGGCGGGAGGGCCCCACAGATACGCAGTATTTT CAISESWREGPTDTQYF
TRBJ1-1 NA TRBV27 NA TGTGCCAGCAGTTTATTCCAGGGAGGGGCTGAAGCTTTCTTT CASSLFQGGAEAFF
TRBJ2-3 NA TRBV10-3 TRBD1 TGTGCCAGCTCCCTTCGGACAGGGGTCAGCACAGATACGCAGTATTTT CASSLRTGVSTDTQYF
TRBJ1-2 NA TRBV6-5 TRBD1 TGTGCCAGCAGTTACTCGAAACGGGGACAGGGGGCCAATACCTTC CASSYSKRGQGANTF
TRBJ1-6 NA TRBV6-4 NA TGTGCCAGCAGTGACTCTCGGTTGTCACCCCTCCACTTT CASSDSRLSPLHF
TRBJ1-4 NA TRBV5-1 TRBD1 TGCGCCAGCAGCAAACAGGGGTGGACCGATGAAAAACTGTTTTTT CASSKQGWTDEKLFF
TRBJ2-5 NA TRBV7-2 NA TGTGCCAGCAGCTTTAAGGGGATCCAAGAGACCCAGTACTTC CASSFKGIQETQYF
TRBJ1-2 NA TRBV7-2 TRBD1 TGTGCCAGCAGCTTTGACAGGGCGAGTGGCTACACCTTC CASSFDRASGYTF
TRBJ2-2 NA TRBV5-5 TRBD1 TGTGCCAGCAGCTCTGGACAGGACGGTTTTGACAACACCGGGGAGCTGTTTTTT CASSSGQDGFDNTGELFF
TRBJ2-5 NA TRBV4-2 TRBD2 TGTGCCAGCAGCCAACAGTCCTTAGCGGGAGGCCGAGAGACCCAGTACTTC CASSQQSLAGGRETQYF
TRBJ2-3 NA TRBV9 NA TGTGCCAGCAGCGTTGGGACAACTAGCACAGATACGCAGTATTTT CASSVGTTSTDTQYF
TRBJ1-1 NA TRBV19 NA TGTGCCATCCAGAAGACGGGGAACACTGAAGCTTTCTTT CAIQKTGNTEAFF
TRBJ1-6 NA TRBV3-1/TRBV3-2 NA TGTGCCAGCAGCCAAGATCGAGGGAATTCACCCCTCCACTTT CASSQDRGNSPLHF
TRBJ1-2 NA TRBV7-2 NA TGTGCCAGCCAAGCTTATATGGGGGGAGACTATGGCTACACCTTC CASQAYMGGDYGYTF
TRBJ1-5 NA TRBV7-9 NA TGTGCCAGCAGCTTAGGGGTAGGTCGGGGGTTCGGGCAGCCCCAGCATTTT CASSLGVGRGFGQPQHF
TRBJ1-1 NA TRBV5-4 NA TGTGCCAGCAGCTTGGAATCGTACACTGAAGCTTTCTTT CASSLESYTEAFF
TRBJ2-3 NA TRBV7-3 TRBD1 TGTGCCAGCAGCTTACGGGACAGGGCCACAGATACGCAGTATTTT CASSLRDRATDTQYF